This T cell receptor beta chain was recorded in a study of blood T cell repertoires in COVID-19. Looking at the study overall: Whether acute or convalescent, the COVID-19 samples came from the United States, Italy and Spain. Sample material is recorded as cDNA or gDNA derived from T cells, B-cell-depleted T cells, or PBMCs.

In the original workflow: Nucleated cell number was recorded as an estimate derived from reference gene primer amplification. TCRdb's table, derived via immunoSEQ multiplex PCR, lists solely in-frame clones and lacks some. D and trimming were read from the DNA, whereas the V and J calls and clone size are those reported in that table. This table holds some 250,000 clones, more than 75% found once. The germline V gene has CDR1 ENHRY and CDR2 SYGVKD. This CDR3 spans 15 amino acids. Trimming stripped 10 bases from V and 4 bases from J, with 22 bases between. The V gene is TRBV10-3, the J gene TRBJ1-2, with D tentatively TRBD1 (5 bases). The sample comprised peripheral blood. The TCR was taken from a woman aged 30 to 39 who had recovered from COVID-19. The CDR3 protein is CATSDPLRGVYGYTF. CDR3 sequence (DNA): TGTGCCACCTCAGACCCACTGCGGGGCGTCTATGGCTACACCTTC.